Included here is one T cell receptor (beta chain) sequence, with context. Antigen: not known. This record belongs to a study of graft-versus-host responses after intestinal transplantation. Study outcomes and limitations: Investigators detected GvH clones in recipient marrow, with some emerging earlier in ileum or blood.

Sequencing used immunoSEQ multiplex PCR; TCRdb keeps in-frame clones, though not all of them. The data show tens of thousands of clones, approximately 87% seen once. This specimen was unstimulated CD4+ T cells sorted from spleen or lymph node cells, taken before intestinal transplant. This receptor was identified in a human donor who received an intestinal transplant.

The DNA of the CDR3 is TGCAGCGTAAACAGGGTAAGCGAAACTGAAGCTTTCTTT. This translates into CSVNRVSETEAFF. The chain joins TRBV29-1 to TRBJ1-1; possible D gene TRBD1, 6 bases. Trimming removed 6 bases from V and 5 bases from J, with 16 bases in between. Germline V gene data show CDR1 as SQVTM and CDR2 as ANQGSEA. The CDR3 is 13 residues long.